This T cell receptor (beta chain) originates from a study of breast tumors, draining lymph nodes, adjacent tissues. General study points: Tumor repertoires ranked between lymph nodes and nontumor tissue in diversity, with V and J gene preferences.

TCRdb used MiXCR to reprocess the multiplex PCR reads, holding one entry per CDR3 protein. This sample has a few hundred thousand distinct CDR3 sequences, with nearly 35% found just once. This clonotype was detected ten times or more. Its antigen remains unknown. The lymph nodes were axillary draining lymph nodes from breast cancer patients. Material: axillary lymph node tissue. This sequence originates from a female donor with breast cancer. Some clones in this sample may be carry-over from other donors' samples.

CDR3 bases: TGTGCCAGCAGCTCCGACGTTGGAGGGGGGGGCACAGATACGCAGTATTTT. Translated: CASSSDVGGGGTDTQYF. The genes are TRBV7-8 and TRBJ2-3, with D perhaps matching TRBD2 (7 bases). The germline gives CDR1 SGHVS, CDR2 FQNEAQ. This CDR3 spans 17 amino acids. V was trimmed by 4 bases and J by 1 base, leaving 18 bases between them.